The 21 T cell receptor beta chains below were found in one sample sequenced in a study of control samples from healthy donors and cancer patients. Only in-frame clones appear in the TCRdb table, and some are missing; sequencing was by immunoSEQ multiplex PCR. Among some 150,000 clones, 96% were seen once, and the ten largest hold 0.95% to 1.1%. Sequenced input: blood. The source is a woman under 40 in good health.

The rearrangement links TRBV6-2 or TRBV6-3 to TRBJ1-1, with a possible D match to TRBD1 (6 bases). Germline CDR1 reads MNHEY; CDR2 reads SVGEGT. This CDR3 has 15 residues. V was clipped by 5 bases and J by 4 bases, with 17 bases between them. This chain's CDR3 is CASSRSGGEGTEAFF. CDR3 bases: TGTGCCAGCAGTAGGTCGGGGGGCGAGGGCACTGAAGCTTTCTTT.

This chain connects TRBV5-1 to TRBJ2-2; D call uncertain. Germline assignment: CDR1 SGHRS and CDR2 YFSETQ. V was pared by 4 bases and J by 0 bases, with 7 bases between. This CDR3 region has 14 residues. The CDR3 protein is CASSLSSNTGELFF. The CDR3 DNA reads as TGCGCCAGCAGCCTCAGTTCGAACACCGGGGAGCTGTTTTTT.

This clone was seen only once. V and J are TRBV28 and TRBJ1-4; D may be TRBD1 (5 bases). The CDR3 runs 17 residues. Deletions cut 6 bases from V and 11 bases from J, with 28 bases between. CDR1 is MDHEN and CDR2 is SYDVKM in the germline V gene. The CDR3 DNA reads TGTGCCAGCAGCATAACCCGTAACGGAGCGGGGGGTGGGAAACTGTTTTTT. The encoded protein is CASSITRNGAGGGKLFF.

J is TRBJ1-3 and V is TRBV7-2; 7 bases are a match to TRBD1. The CDR3 runs 14 residues. Germline loops: CDR1 SGHTA, CDR2 FQGNSA. Trimming at V came to 4 bases and at J to 2 bases, leaving 2 bases not matched to a gene. The CDR3 bases are TGTGCCAGCAGCTCCCAGGGGGCTGGAAACACCATATATTTT. Translation gives CASSSQGAGNTIYF.

This rearrangement joins TRBV19 to TRBJ1-1; tentative D call: TRBD1 (5 bases). Germline values: CDR1 LNHDA, CDR2 SQIVND (reference sequence). The CDR3 covers 17 residues. V gave up 4 bases and J gave up 1 base, with 19 bases separating them. CDR3 sequence reads: CASSKTDPVAENTEAFF. The CDR3 DNA reads TGTGCCAGTAGTAAGACAGACCCTGTTGCTGAGAACACTGAAGCTTTCTTT.

CDR3 region: CASSLAVGDEQYF. The CDR3 coding sequence is TGTGCCAGCAGCTTAGCGGTAGGAGACGAGCAGTACTTC. This chain links TRBV7-2 with TRBJ2-7; D gene uncertain. The CDR3 totals 13 residues. The V gene lost 0 bases and the J gene lost 5 bases, with 8 bases spanning the gap. CDR1 and CDR2 from the germline V gene are SGHTA and FQGNSA.

The chain couples TRBV7-9 to TRBJ1-4; 9 bases fit TRBD1. Germline lookup yields CDR1 SEHNR and CDR2 FQNEAQ (reference sequence). The CDR3 loop spans 15 amino acids. The V and J ends lost 4 bases and 8 bases, in that order; junction bases with no gene match: 8. The CDR3, as DNA: TGTGCCAGCAGCTCGACGGACAGGGGATTAGAAAAACTGTTTTTT. Translation gives CASSSTDRGLEKLFF.

The CDR3, as DNA: TGCGCCAGCAGCCAGGGGGTGTCCTATAATTCACCCCTCCACTTT. This translates into CASSQGVSYNSPLHF. The chain links TRBV5-1 to TRBJ1-6; 7 bases map to TRBD1. CDR1 and CDR2 from the germline V gene are SGHRS and YFSETQ. The CDR3 runs 15 residues. V dropped 4 bases and J dropped 1; count of bases not matched to a gene: 2.

This chain links TRBV29-1 with TRBJ1-1; D uncertain. Germline V gives CDR1 SQVTM, CDR2 ANQGSEA. V lost 3 bases and J lost 4, with 9 bases in between. This CDR3 is 12 amino acids long. CDR3: CSVDPGGTEAFF. The DNA for the CDR3 is TGCAGCGTTGACCCTGGAGGCACTGAAGCTTTCTTT. The full variable domain, its missing parts supplied by reference TRBV29-1 and TRBJ1-1, is SAVISQKPSRDICQRGTSLTIQCQVDSQVTMMFWYRQQPGQSLTLIATANQGSEATYESGFVIDKFPISRPNLTFSTLTVSNMSPEDSSIYLCSVDPGGTEAFFGQGTRLTVV.

This chain uses TRBV11-2 with TRBJ2-5; D is possibly TRBD2 (7 bases). CDR1 is SGHAT, CDR2 FQNNGV, per germline. The V and J ends lost 5 bases and 2 bases respectively, with 21 bases between them. This CDR3 is built from 17 residues. CDR3 nucleotide sequence: TGTGCCAGCAGCGGAGGGGGGGTCCCCAGGTCACAAGAGACCCAGTACTTC. It is translated as CASSGGGVPRSQETQYF.

The chain employs TRBV24-1 and TRBJ2-5, with 7 bases lining up with TRBD2. The germline V gene encodes CDR1 KGHDR and CDR2 SFDVKD. There are 15 residues in the CDR3. Unmatched junction bases numbered 5, after V lost 0 bases and J lost 5 bases. The CDR3 nucleotides are TGTGCCACCAGTGATTTGATTAGCGGGCTGGAGACCCAGTACTTC. It codes for CATSDLISGLETQYF.

The chain combines TRBV6-6 with TRBJ2-2; possible D gene TRBD2, 6 bases. CDR3 length equals 15 residues. CDR1 MNHNY and CDR2 SVGAGI come from the germline V gene (reference sequence). V was pared by 3 bases and J by 9 bases, with 17 bases between. CDR3 in DNA: TGTGCCAGCAGTTATCGCGGGACCAATGGCCGGGAGCTGTTTTTT. Translated, it gives CASSYRGTNGRELFF.

The J gene is TRBJ1-3, the V gene TRBV14; no definite D call. V gave up 1 base and J gave up 0 bases, with 7 bases separating them. The V gene's germline CDR1 is SGHDN and CDR2 FVKESK. CDR3 size: 15 residues. CDR3 DNA sequence: TGTGCCAGCAGCCAAGTCGTCCTCTCTGGAAACACCATATATTTT. Amino acid sequence: CASSQVVLSGNTIYF.

The chain joins TRBV11-3 to TRBJ2-3; 10 nucleotides align to TRBD2. V lost 1 base, J lost 5 bases, and 9 bases stayed unmatched. Germline CDR1 and CDR2: SGHNT and YENEEA. The CDR3 spans 17 residues. For the CDR3, the DNA is TGTGCCAGCAGCTTAGGGCTAGCGGGAGCCCACCAAGATACGCAGTATTTT. Protein sequence: CASSLGLAGAHQDTQYF.

The chain employs TRBV6-4 and TRBJ2-1; 7 nucleotides agree with TRBD1. The CDR3 length is 15 residues. J was trimmed by 0 bases and V by 5 bases; bases with no gene match: 4. From germline, CDR1 is MRHNA and CDR2 SNTAGT. The CDR3 here is CASSPGQSSYNEQFF. CDR3 coding DNA: TGTGCCAGCAGTCCGGGACAGAGCTCCTACAATGAGCAGTTCTTC.

About this clone: A read error may produce the germline difference seen at one junction end. The sample has other DNA sequences that encode this CDR3 too. The chain uses TRBV13 and TRBJ1-5; D perhaps matches TRBD1 (5 bases). CDR1 and CDR2 (germline): PRHDT, FYEKMQ (reference sequence). This CDR3 region has 14 residues. CDR3 protein: CASSFLQGDQPQHF. As DNA, the CDR3 is TGTGCCAGCAGCTTTCTCCAGGGAGATCAGCCCCAGCACTTT. The variable domain in full, with the rest retrieved from reference TRBV13 and TRBJ1-5, is AAGVIQSPRHLIKEKRETATLKCYPIPRHDTVYWYQQGPGQDPQFLISFYEKMQSDKGSIPDRFSAQQFSDYHSELNMSSLELGDSALYFCASSFLQGDQPQHFGDGTRLSIL.

The V and J genes are TRBV18 and TRBJ2-1, with 9 bases fitting TRBD2. The CDR3 loop spans 19 amino acids. J lost 0 bases, V lost 1 base, and 10 bases had no gene match. Germline V CDR1 and CDR2: KGHSH, LQKENI. The CDR3 bases are TGTGCCAGCTCACCACGATTAGCGGGAGTACCGAGCTCCTACAATGAGCAGTTCTTC. Residues: CASSPRLAGVPSSYNEQFF.

This chain links TRBV13 with TRBJ1-2, with a possible D match to TRBD1 (6 bases). V shed 5 bases and J shed 4 bases, with 20 bases lying between them. Germline loops: CDR1 PRHDT, CDR2 FYEKMQ (reference sequence). The CDR3 length is 16 residues. Written as DNA, the CDR3 is TGTGCCAGCAGCCCTATTGGGGGGGCCTATGGCTATGGCTACACCTTC. This gives the protein CASSPIGGAYGYGYTF.

The J gene is TRBJ1-4, the V gene TRBV5-1; 8 bases are a match to TRBD1. Per the germline V gene, CDR1 is SGHRS and CDR2 is YFSETQ. V gave up 4 bases and J gave up 5 bases; unmatched junction bases: 4. The CDR3 totals 14 residues. This chain's CDR3 is CASSRDRLNEKLFF. The CDR3 bases are TGCGCCAGCAGCCGGGACAGGCTAAATGAAAAACTGTTTTTT.

This clone was picked up one time. J is TRBJ1-4 and V is TRBV25-1; D is possibly TRBD1 (5 bases). The length of the CDR3 is 14 residues. V lost 8 bases, J lost 1 base, and 11 bases lay in between. Germline lookup yields CDR1 MGHDK and CDR2 SYGVNS. This CDR3 reads CASRGTRTNEKLFF. CDR3 bases: TGTGCCAGCCGGGGGACTAGAACTAATGAAAAACTGTTTTTT.

The chain joins TRBV10-1 to TRBJ2-1; 12 positions agree with TRBD2. CDR1 and CDR2 (germline): WNHNN, SYGVQD (reference sequence). J gave up 6 bases and V 3 bases, and 9 bases lay outside the gene matches. The CDR3 spans 17 residues. CDR3 protein: CASSELRLAGVGNEQFF. As DNA, the CDR3 is TGCGCCAGCAGTGAATTGCGACTAGCGGGAGTAGGCAATGAGCAGTTCTTC.